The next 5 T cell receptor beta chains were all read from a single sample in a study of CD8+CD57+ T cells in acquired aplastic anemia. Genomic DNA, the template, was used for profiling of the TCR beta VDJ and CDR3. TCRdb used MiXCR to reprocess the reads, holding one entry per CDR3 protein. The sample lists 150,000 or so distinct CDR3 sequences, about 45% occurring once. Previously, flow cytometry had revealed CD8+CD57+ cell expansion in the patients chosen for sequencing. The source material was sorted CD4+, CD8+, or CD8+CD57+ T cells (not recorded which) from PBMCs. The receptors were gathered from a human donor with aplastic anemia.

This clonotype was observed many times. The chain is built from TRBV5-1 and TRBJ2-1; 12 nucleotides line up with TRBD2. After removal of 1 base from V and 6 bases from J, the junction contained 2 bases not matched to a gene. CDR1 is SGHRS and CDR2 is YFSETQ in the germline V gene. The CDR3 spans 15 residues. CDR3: CASSLTSGGPNEQFF. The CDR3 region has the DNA TGCGCCAGCAGCTTGACTAGCGGGGGGCCCAATGAGCAGTTCTTC.

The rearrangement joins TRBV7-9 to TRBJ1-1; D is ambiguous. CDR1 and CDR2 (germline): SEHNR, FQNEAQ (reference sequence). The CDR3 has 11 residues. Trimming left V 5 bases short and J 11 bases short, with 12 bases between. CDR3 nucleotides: TGTGCCAGCAGCAACAGCCACATGGCTTTCTTT. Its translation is CASSNSHMAFF.

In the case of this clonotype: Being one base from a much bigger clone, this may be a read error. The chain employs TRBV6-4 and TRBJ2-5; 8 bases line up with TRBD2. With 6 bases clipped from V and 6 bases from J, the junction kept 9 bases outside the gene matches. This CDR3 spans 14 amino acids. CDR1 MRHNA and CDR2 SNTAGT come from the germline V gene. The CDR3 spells CASRLTGGLKTQYF. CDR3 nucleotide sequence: TGTGCCAGCAGACTCACGGGGGGGTTAAAGACCCAGTACTTC.

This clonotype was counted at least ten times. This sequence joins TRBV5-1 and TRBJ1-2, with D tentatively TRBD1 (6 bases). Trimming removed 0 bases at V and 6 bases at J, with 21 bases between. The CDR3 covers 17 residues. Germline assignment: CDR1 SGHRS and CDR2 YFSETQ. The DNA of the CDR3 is TGCGCCAGCAGCTTGGCCGGGGGGGCGCCGTCCCTACATGGCTACACCTTC. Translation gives CASSLAGGAPSLHGYTF.

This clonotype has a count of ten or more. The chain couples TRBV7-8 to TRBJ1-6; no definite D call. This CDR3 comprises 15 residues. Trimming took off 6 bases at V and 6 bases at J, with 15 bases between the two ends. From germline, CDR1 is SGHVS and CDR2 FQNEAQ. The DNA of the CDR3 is TGTGCCAGCAGAAGGACGGGTGACCCTAATTCACCCCTCCACTTT. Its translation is CASRRTGDPNSPLHF.